This paragraph covers one T cell receptor beta chain sequence. Its antigen is unknown. This entry belongs to a study of T cell responses to AZD1222 COVID-19 vaccine. Notes on the study in general: It should be noted that donors were predominantly white British and more often female, and clonal diversity was possibly underestimated. Once two AZD1222 doses were given, Spike-specific TCR breadth and depth went up. Seropositive AZD1222 recipients at baseline numbered only five or six.

This CDR3 has 15 residues. The germline V gene has CDR1 MDHEN and CDR2 SYDVKM. V was shortened by 2 bases and J by 4 bases, with 14 bases between the two germline ends. Measured with immunoSEQ multiplex PCR; TCRdb has only the in-frame clones, and not every one. The data hold about 150,000 clones, with around nine tenths observed a single time. The sample here was peripheral blood, taken on day 0 of AZD1222 vaccination. V gene TRBV28 combines with J gene TRBJ1-1; maybe TRBD1 (6 bases). The TCR sequence derives from an adult in good health. DNA of the CDR3: TGTGCCAGCAGTTTACAGGGGCTCGGTAGCACTGAAGCTTTCTTT. Translated, it gives CASSLQGLGSTEAFF.